The 20 T cell receptor beta chains below were found in one sample sequenced in a study of blood T cell repertoires in COVID-19. TCRdb keeps only in-frame clones here, not all; method: immunoSEQ multiplex PCR. This table holds around 200,000 clones, around 83% found once. Sequenced: peripheral blood. Every receptor here comes from a man between 35 and 55 years old with active or convalescent COVID-19.

This sequence joins TRBV30 and TRBJ1-1, with D unclear. The germline V and J ends were trimmed by 4 bases and 0 bases, with 6 bases remaining between them. The CDR3 has 12 amino acids. Germline values: CDR1 GTSNPN, CDR2 SVGIG (reference sequence). The CDR3 loop is CAWNSLNTEAFF. CDR3 DNA sequence: TGTGCCTGGAACAGTCTGAACACTGAAGCTTTCTTT.

The V call is TRBV7-9, the J call TRBJ2-5, with D perhaps TRBD2 (5 bases). V lost 4 bases, J lost 5 bases, and 17 bases lay in between. Germline V gene lookup returns CDR1 SEHNR and CDR2 FQNEAQ (reference sequence). CDR3 size: 15 residues. CDR3 sequence: CASSSRRQAGETQYF. Written as DNA, the CDR3 is TGTGCCAGCAGCTCCCGGAGGCAGGCCGGCGAGACCCAGTACTTC.

The V call is TRBV9, the J call TRBJ2-7; 9 bases align to TRBD1. The CDR3 sequence is 17 residues long. The V segment lost 0 bases and the J segment 4 bases; nucleotides outside the gene matches: 11. Germline CDR1 and CDR2: SGDLS and YYNGEE. In DNA form, the CDR3 reads TGTGCCAGCAGCGTAGGTCAAGGACAGGGGCTTCCATACGAGCAGTACTTC. It encodes CASSVGQGQGLPYEQYF.

The J gene is TRBJ1-3, the V gene TRBV6-5; the D gene is possibly TRBD1 (6 bases). Germline V gives CDR1 MNHEY, CDR2 SVGAGI. The CDR3 contains 15 residues. Trimming removed 2 bases at V and 4 bases at J, with 12 bases between. CDR3 protein: CASSYNRVEGNTIYF. Here the CDR3 DNA reads TGTGCCAGCAGTTACAACAGGGTGGAAGGAAACACCATATATTTT.

The CDR3 DNA reads TGTGCCAGCAGCCAAGGGGTTGGAGTCCTGAACACTGAAGCTTTCTTT. It yields the protein CASSQGVGVLNTEAFF. This rearrangement joins TRBV9 to TRBJ1-1; D is possibly TRBD1 (5 bases). Germline CDR1 is SGDLS and CDR2 is YYNGEE. Trimming left V 4 bases short and J 0 bases short, with 16 bases between. The CDR3 runs to 16 residues.

This chain joins TRBV28 and TRBJ1-2; D remains ambiguous. The CDR3 is 15 amino acids. The V end was cut by 3 bases, the J end by 3 bases, with 14 bases between. Germline loops: CDR1 MDHEN, CDR2 SYDVKM. This chain's CDR3 is CASSLAIPGDYGYTF. The CDR3 nucleotides are TGTGCCAGCAGTTTGGCAATACCAGGCGACTATGGCTACACCTTC.

This clone was counted only a few times. V usage is TRBV19 and J usage is TRBJ1-5; a possible D gene is TRBD1 (5 bases). The CDR3 length is 15 residues. Trimming cost V 8 bases and J 6 bases, with 20 bases left between them. Germline-derived CDR1 and CDR2 are LNHDA and SQIVND (reference sequence). CDR3 nucleotide sequence: TGTGCCAGTTTAGACAGAGACTCTTCGCGTCAGCCCCAGCATTTT. This gives the protein CASLDRDSSRQPQHF. The whole variable domain, remainder taken from reference TRBV19 and TRBJ1-5, is DGGITQSPKYLFRKEGQNVTLSCEQNLNHDAMYWYRQDPGQGLRLIYYSQIVNDFQKGDIAEGYSVSREKKESFPLTVTSAQKNPTAFYLCASLDRDSSRQPQHFGDGTRLSIL.

The rearrangement links TRBV29-1 to TRBJ2-6; perhaps TRBD2 as D (6 bases). CDR1 SQVTM and CDR2 ANQGSEA come from the germline V gene. Trimming took 7 bases from V and 1 from J, leaving 11 bases between them. The CDR3 length is 14 residues. The CDR3 region is CSAWGESGANVLTF. CDR3 nucleotide sequence: TGCAGCGCTTGGGGGGAGTCTGGGGCCAACGTCCTGACTTTC.

The J gene is TRBJ2-3, the V gene TRBV24-1; TRBD1 matches at 10 bases. CDR3 length: 15 residues. After removal of 3 bases from V and 7 bases from J, the junction contained 6 bases not matched to a gene. Germline-derived CDR1 and CDR2 are KGHDR and SFDVKD. In DNA, the CDR3 is TGTGCCACCAGTGATAAGACAGGGGGCGATTATACGCAGTATTTT. It translates to CATSDKTGGDYTQYF.

This chain joins TRBV24-1 and TRBJ2-3; 7 positions agree with TRBD1. V was clipped by 4 bases and J by 4 bases; unmatched bases: 10. This CDR3 is built from 16 residues. Germline V CDR1 and CDR2: KGHDR, SFDVKD. CDR3 loop: CATSDPGIQGADTQYF. The CDR3 DNA reads as TGTGCCACCAGTGACCCCGGAATTCAGGGGGCAGATACGCAGTATTTT.

The V call is TRBV29-1, the J call TRBJ1-2, with 8 bases matching TRBD1. Germline V lookup: CDR1 SQVTM, CDR2 ANQGSEA. The CDR3 has 13 amino acids. Trimming took 6 bases from V and 6 from J; bases not matched to a gene: 9. The CDR3 sequence: CSVKTDRENGYTF. The DNA of the CDR3 is TGCAGCGTCAAAACGGACAGGGAAAATGGCTACACCTTC.

The rearrangement joins TRBV4-1 to TRBJ2-2, with 7 positions matching TRBD2. CDR3 length: 15 amino acids. Germline-derived CDR1 and CDR2 are MGHRA and YSYEKL. Trimming at V came to 3 bases and at J to 4 bases, leaving 5 bases not matched to a gene. DNA of the CDR3: TGCGCCAGCAGCCAGGGAGGGTGGGGCACCGGGGAGCTGTTTTTT. Its translation is CASSQGGWGTGELFF.

The rearrangement uses TRBV3-1 (or the pseudogene TRBV3-2) and TRBJ2-7; D is ambiguous. The germline gives CDR1 LGHDT, CDR2 YNNKEL (reference sequence). Trimming removed 4 bases at V and 3 bases at J, with 7 bases between. This CDR3 spans 12 amino acids. CDR3 in DNA: TGTGCCAGCAGCCTCAACTACTACGAGCAGTACTTC. Translation gives CASSLNYYEQYF.

A few counts support this clone. The J gene is TRBJ1-6, the V gene TRBV5-4; 8 nucleotides agree with TRBD1. CDR1 and CDR2 (germline): SGHNT, YYREEE (reference sequence). The CDR3 loop spans 16 amino acids. The ends lost 0 bases at V and 7 bases at J; junction bases unmatched: 6. The CDR3 loop reads CASSLAQGARNSPLHF. CDR3 nucleotide sequence: TGTGCCAGCAGCTTGGCCCAGGGGGCGCGAAATTCACCCCTCCACTTT.

A few counts support this clone. V is TRBV5-1 and J is TRBJ1-1; TRBD1 aligns across 7 bases. CDR1 and CDR2 (germline): SGHRS, YFSETQ. The CDR3 sequence is 16 residues long. With 0 bases clipped from V and 1 base from J, the junction kept 6 bases outside the gene matches. CDR3 loop: CASSLGQGNKNTEAFF. In nucleotides, the CDR3 is TGCGCCAGCAGCTTGGGACAGGGAAACAAGAACACTGAAGCTTTCTTT.

The chain couples TRBV7-9 to TRBJ2-3; the match to TRBD1 covers 10 bases. The V gene end was trimmed by 5 bases and the J gene end by 6 bases; junction bases not matched to a gene: 8. The CDR3 covers 15 residues. From germline, CDR1 is SEHNR and CDR2 FQNEAQ (reference sequence). CDR3 region: CASSRGTGVEDTQYF. CDR3 sequence (DNA): TGTGCCAGCAGCCGCGGGACAGGGGTTGAGGATACGCAGTATTTT.

This clone was recorded once. The V gene is TRBV11-3, the J gene TRBJ2-7; 11 bases are shared with TRBD2. Germline CDR1 is SGHNT and CDR2 is YENEEA. This CDR3 region has 17 residues. J lost 5 bases, V lost 2 bases, and 11 bases had no gene match. The CDR3 bases are TGTGCCAGCAGCTTATCGCTAGCGGGGGGCCAGTTACACGAGCAGTACTTC. It specifies CASSLSLAGGQLHEQYF.

This chain joins TRBV10-3 and TRBJ1-4, with 8 bases matching TRBD1. Per germline, CDR1 ENHRY and CDR2 SYGVKD. V lost 7 bases, J lost 8 bases, and 6 bases stayed unmatched. This CDR3 has 13 residues. The CDR3 DNA reads as TGTGCCATCACGGGACAGGAGGGGGAAAAACTGTTTTTT. It translates to CAITGQEGEKLFF.

The chain is built from TRBV19 and TRBJ2-5; D gene uncertain. This CDR3 is built from 14 residues. The ends were cut back, 3 bases at V and 1 base at J, with 9 bases in the middle. Germline V lookup: CDR1 LNHDA, CDR2 SQIVND (reference sequence). CDR3 DNA sequence: TGTGCCAGTAGTATCTTGGGCACCCAAGAGACCCAGTACTTC. It specifies CASSILGTQETQYF.

In its sample, this clone was seen once. This CDR3 is CASSLAGTGGTEAFF. CDR3 nucleotides: TGTGCCAGCAGCCTTGCCGGGACAGGGGGCACTGAAGCTTTCTTT. The chain uses TRBV3-1 (or the pseudogene TRBV3-2) and TRBJ1-1, with TRBD1 matching 11 bases. V lost 4 bases and J lost 4; bases outside the gene matches: 5. Per germline, CDR1 LGHDT and CDR2 YNNKEL (reference sequence). This CDR3 comprises 15 residues.